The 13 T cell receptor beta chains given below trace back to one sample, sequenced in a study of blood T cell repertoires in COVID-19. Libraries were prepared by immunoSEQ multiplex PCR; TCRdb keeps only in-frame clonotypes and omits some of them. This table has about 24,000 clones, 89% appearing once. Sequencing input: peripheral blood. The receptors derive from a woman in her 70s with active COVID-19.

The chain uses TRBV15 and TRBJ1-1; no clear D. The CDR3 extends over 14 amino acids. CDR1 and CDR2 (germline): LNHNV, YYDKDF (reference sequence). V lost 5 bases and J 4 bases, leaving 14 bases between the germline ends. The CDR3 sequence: CATSLDWESTEAFF. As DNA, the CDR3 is TGTGCCACCAGCCTGGACTGGGAGTCCACTGAAGCTTTCTTT.

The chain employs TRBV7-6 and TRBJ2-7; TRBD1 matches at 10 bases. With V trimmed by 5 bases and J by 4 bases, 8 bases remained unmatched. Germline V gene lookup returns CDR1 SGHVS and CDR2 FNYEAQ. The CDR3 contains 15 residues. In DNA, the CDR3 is TGTGCCAGCAGCGAACCGGGACAGGGGTTTTACGAGCAGTACTTC. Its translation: CASSEPGQGFYEQYF. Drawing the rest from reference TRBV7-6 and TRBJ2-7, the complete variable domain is GAGVSQSPRYKVTKRGQDVALRCDPISGHVSLYWYRQALGQGPEFLTYFNYEAQQDKSGLPNDRFSAERPEGSISTLTIQRTEQRDSAMYRCASSEPGQGFYEQYFGPGTRLTVT.

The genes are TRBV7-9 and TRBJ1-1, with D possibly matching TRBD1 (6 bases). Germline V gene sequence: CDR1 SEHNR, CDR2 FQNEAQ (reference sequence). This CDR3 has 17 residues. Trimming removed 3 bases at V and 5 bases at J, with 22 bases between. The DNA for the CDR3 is TGTGCCAGCAGCTTTGTTGGACAGAAGGGGTCTAAGACTGAAGCTTTCTTT. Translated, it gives CASSFVGQKGSKTEAFF.

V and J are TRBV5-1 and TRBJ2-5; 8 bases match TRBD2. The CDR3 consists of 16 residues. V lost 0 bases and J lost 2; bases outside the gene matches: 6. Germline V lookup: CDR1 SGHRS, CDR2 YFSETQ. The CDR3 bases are TGCGCCAGCAGCTTGGGGTCCGGACTAGCACAAGAGACCCAGTACTTC. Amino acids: CASSLGSGLAQETQYF.

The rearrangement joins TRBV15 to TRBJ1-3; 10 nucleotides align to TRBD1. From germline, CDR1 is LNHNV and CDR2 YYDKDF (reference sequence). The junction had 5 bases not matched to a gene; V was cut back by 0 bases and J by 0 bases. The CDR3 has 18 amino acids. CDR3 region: CATSRDGTGVFSGNTIYF. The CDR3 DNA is TGTGCCACCAGCAGAGATGGGACAGGGGTTTTCTCTGGAAACACCATATATTTT.

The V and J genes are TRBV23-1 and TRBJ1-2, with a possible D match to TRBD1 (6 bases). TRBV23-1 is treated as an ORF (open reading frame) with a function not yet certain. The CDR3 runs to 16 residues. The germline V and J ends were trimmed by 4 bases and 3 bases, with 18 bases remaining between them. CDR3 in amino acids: CASSRPNGGPHYGYTF. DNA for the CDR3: TGCGCCAGCAGTCGCCCTAACGGGGGGCCCCACTATGGCTACACCTTC.

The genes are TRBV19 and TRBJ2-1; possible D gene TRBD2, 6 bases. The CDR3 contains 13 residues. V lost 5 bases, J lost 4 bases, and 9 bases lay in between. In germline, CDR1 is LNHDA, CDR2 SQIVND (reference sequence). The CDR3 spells CASSPGTYNEQFF. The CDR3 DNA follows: TGTGCCAGTAGTCCCGGGACTTACAATGAGCAGTTCTTC. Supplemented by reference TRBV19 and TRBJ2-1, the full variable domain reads DGGITQSPKYLFRKEGQNVTLSCEQNLNHDAMYWYRQDPGQGLRLIYYSQIVNDFQKGDIAEGYSVSREKKESFPLTVTSAQKNPTAFYLCASSPGTYNEQFFGPGTRLTVL.

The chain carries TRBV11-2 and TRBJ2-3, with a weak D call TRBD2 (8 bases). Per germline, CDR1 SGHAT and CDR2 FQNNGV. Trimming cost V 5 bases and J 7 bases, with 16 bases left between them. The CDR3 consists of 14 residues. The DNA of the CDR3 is TGTGCCAGCAGCCGGGAGGGGGCCGTAAATACGCAGTATTTT. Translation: CASSREGAVNTQYF.

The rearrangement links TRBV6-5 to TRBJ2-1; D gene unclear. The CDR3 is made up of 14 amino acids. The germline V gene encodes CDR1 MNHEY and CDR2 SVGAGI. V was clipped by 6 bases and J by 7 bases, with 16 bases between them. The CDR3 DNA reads TGTGCCAGCAGCCCCGACTTTGCCCGGAATGAGCAGTTCTTC. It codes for CASSPDFARNEQFF.

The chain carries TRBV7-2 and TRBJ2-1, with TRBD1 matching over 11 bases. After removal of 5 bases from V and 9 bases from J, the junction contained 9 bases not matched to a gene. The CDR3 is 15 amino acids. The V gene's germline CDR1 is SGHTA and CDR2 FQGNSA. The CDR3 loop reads CASSNRDRGKSEQFF. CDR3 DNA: TGTGCCAGCAGCAACCGGGACAGGGGGAAGAGTGAGCAGTTCTTC. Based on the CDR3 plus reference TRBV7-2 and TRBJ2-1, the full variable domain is GAGVSQSPSNKVTEKGKDVELRCDPISGHTALYWYRQSLGQGLEFLIYFQGNSAPDKSGLPSDRFSAERTGGSVSTLTIQRTQQEDSAVYLCASSNRDRGKSEQFFGPGTRLTVL.

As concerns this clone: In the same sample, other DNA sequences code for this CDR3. The CDR3 DNA sequence: TGTGCCAGCAGCCAAGGAGGGGGCTATGGCTACACCTTC. Its protein product is CASSQGGGYGYTF. This chain joins TRBV3-1 (or the pseudogene TRBV3-2) and TRBJ1-2; a possible D gene is TRBD1 (6 bases). Trimming stripped 1 base from V and 4 bases from J, with 7 bases between. Germline assignment: CDR1 LGHDT and CDR2 YNNKEL (reference sequence). This CDR3 is 13 amino acids long.

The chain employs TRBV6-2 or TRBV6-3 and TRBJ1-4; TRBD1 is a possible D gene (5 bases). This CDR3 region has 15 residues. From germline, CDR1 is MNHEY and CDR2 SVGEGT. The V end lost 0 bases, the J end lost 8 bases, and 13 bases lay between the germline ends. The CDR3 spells CASSYSNRYNEKLFF. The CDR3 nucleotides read TGTGCCAGCAGTTACTCGAACAGGTACAACGAAAAACTGTTTTTT.

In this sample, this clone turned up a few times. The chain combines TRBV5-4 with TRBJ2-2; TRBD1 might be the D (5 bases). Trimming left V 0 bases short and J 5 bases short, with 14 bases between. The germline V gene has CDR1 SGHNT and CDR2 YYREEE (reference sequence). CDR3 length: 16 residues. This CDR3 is CASSLAGQAPTGELFF. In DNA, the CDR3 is TGTGCCAGCAGCTTGGCAGGGCAAGCGCCTACCGGGGAGCTGTTTTTT.